The 30 T cell receptor beta chains listed next were all sequenced from one sample in a study of cytomegalovirus exposure and HLA in healthy donors. The PCR had 60 Vbeta and 13 Jbeta primers. Assay: immunoSEQ multiplex PCR; the TCRdb copy retains only in-frame clones and omits some. The profile shows over 80,000 clones, about three quarters of them singletons. The material sequenced was PBMCs. Every receptor here comes from a man aged 55 to 70 in good health and CMV-seropositive.

V usage is TRBV18 and J usage is TRBJ2-2; the match to TRBD2 covers 14 bases. This CDR3 comprises 17 residues. CDR1 KGHSH and CDR2 LQKENI come from the germline V gene. Trimming took 8 bases from V and 0 from J; bases not matched to a gene: 5. The CDR3 DNA follows: TGTGCCAGCGCCGGACTAGCGGGGGGATCGAACACCGGGGAGCTGTTTTTT. It is translated as CASAGLAGGSNTGELFF.

The chain carries TRBV5-1 and TRBJ2-7; 8 bases are shared with TRBD2. From germline, CDR1 is SGHRS and CDR2 YFSETQ. CDR3 length: 18 residues. The J segment lost 3 bases and the V segment lost 1 base, leaving 15 bases of the junction unmatched. CDR3: CASSLRGFAGGDFYEQYF. In nucleotides, the CDR3 is TGCGCCAGCAGCTTGAGGGGGTTTGCGGGAGGTGATTTCTACGAGCAGTACTTC.

This clone is a singleton in its sample. The same CDR3 can be traced to other DNA sequences in this sample. V usage is TRBV14 and J usage is TRBJ1-1; 10 nucleotides align to TRBD1. Losses at the gene ends were 3 bases for V and 3 bases for J; bases not matched to a gene: 4. The CDR3 is made up of 15 amino acids. The germline CDR1 and CDR2 sequences are SGHDN and FVKESK. The CDR3 nucleotides read TGTGCCAGCAGCCACAGGACAGGGGGAGACACTGAAGCTTTCTTT. The encoded protein is CASSHRTGGDTEAFF.

The rearrangement joins TRBV5-4 to TRBJ1-2; TRBD1 might be the D (5 bases). The V end was cut by 4 bases, the J end by 4 bases, with 11 bases between. Germline V gene data show CDR1 as SGHNT and CDR2 as YYREEE (reference sequence). The CDR3 has 13 amino acids. CDR3 bases: TGTGCCAGCAGCACCGGGACTGCCTATGGCTACACCTTC. Its protein is CASSTGTAYGYTF.

This chain links TRBV11-3 with TRBJ2-2, with D maybe TRBD2 (6 bases). CDR1 and CDR2 from the germline V gene are SGHNT and YENEEA. Trimming took 4 bases from V and 6 from J, leaving 15 bases between them. This CDR3 has 15 amino acids. In DNA, the CDR3 is TGTGCCAGCAGCTATGGAGGGCGGGAATCCGGGGAGCTGTTTTTT. This translates into CASSYGGRESGELFF.

This chain uses TRBV7-9 with TRBJ2-7, with TRBD2 as a possible D gene (5 bases). The V end lost 6 bases, the J end lost 1 base, and 16 bases lay between the germline ends. From germline, CDR1 is SEHNR and CDR2 FQNEAQ (reference sequence). CDR3 length: 15 residues. The CDR3 DNA follows: TGTGCCAGCAGTTACACTCCGGGGTCTTCCTACGAGCAGTACTTC. It yields the protein CASSYTPGSSYEQYF.

The chain joins TRBV5-1 to TRBJ2-3, with TRBD2 identical over 9 bases. This CDR3 has 15 amino acids. J gave up 2 bases and V 4 bases, and 5 bases lay outside the gene matches. CDR1 and CDR2 from the germline V gene are SGHRS and YFSETQ. CDR3 bases: TGCGCCAGCAGCCCGGGGACTAGCAACACAGATACGCAGTATTTT. Translated, it gives CASSPGTSNTDTQYF.

V gene TRBV27 combines with J gene TRBJ1-6; no definite D call. Per the germline V gene, CDR1 is MNHEY and CDR2 is SMNVEV (reference sequence). The CDR3 covers 14 residues. The V gene lost 3 bases and the J gene lost 9 bases, with 12 bases spanning the gap. The DNA for the CDR3 is TGTGCCAGCAGTTTCAGAGAGAGGCTTTCACCCCTCCACTTT. Translating gives CASSFRERLSPLHF.

The chain joins TRBV6-6 to TRBJ1-3; 9 positions agree with TRBD1. CDR3 length equals 15 residues. Per the germline V gene, CDR1 is MNHNY and CDR2 is SVGAGI (reference sequence). Trimming took 2 bases from V and 7 from J; bases not matched to a gene: 6. The CDR3 DNA follows: TGTGCCAGCAGTTACCCGGGACAGGGAGGCAACACCATATATTTT. This sequence encodes CASSYPGQGGNTIYF.

The chain recombines TRBV25-1 with TRBJ1-2; TRBD1 agrees at 8 bases. J lost 3 bases, V lost 2 bases, and 8 bases had no gene match. Germline V gene data show CDR1 as MGHDK and CDR2 as SYGVNS. CDR3 length equals 16 residues. The CDR3 loop is CASSEAGAGGDYGYTF. The CDR3 DNA is TGTGCCAGCAGTGAAGCGGGGGCAGGGGGCGACTATGGCTACACCTTC.

In its sample, this clone was seen a few times. The DNA of the CDR3 is TGTGCCACCAGCAGGGGACAGCTGAACACTGAAGCTTTCTTT. Encoded protein: CATSRGQLNTEAFF. The V and J genes are TRBV15 and TRBJ1-1, with 7 bases identical to TRBD1. There are 14 residues in the CDR3. V lost 3 bases and J lost 0; bases outside the gene matches: 1. Germline assignment: CDR1 LNHNV and CDR2 YYDKDF (reference sequence).

This chain links TRBV7-9 with TRBJ2-7; 9 bases match TRBD1. This CDR3 spans 15 amino acids. Germline CDR1 reads SEHNR; CDR2 reads FQNEAQ (reference sequence). After removal of 5 bases from V and 4 bases from J, the junction contained 9 bases not matched to a gene. CDR3 nucleotides: TGTGCCAGCAGCCCTAGGGGGACAGGGTCTTACGAGCAGTACTTC. This codes for CASSPRGTGSYEQYF.

The gene calls are TRBV28 and TRBJ2-7, with TRBD1 identical over 9 bases. Germline V CDR1 and CDR2: MDHEN, SYDVKM. Trimming at V came to 1 base and at J to 7 bases, leaving 5 bases not matched to a gene. The CDR3 runs 14 residues. The CDR3 DNA is TGTGCCAGCAGTTTATCCGGGACAGGGCAAGAGCAGTACTTC. It is translated as CASSLSGTGQEQYF.

This clone was observed a handful of times. This chain links TRBV5-6 with TRBJ2-3; D remains ambiguous. The germline CDR1 and CDR2 sequences are SGHDT and YYEEEE. The CDR3 spans 18 residues. Between the trimmed V and J ends, which lost 0 bases and 2 bases, there was a span of 19 bases. CDR3 in amino acids: CASSLAGDNSAHTDTQYF. The CDR3 DNA sequence: TGTGCCAGCAGCTTGGCCGGTGACAACAGTGCACACACAGATACGCAGTATTTT.

This clone was seen only once. The gene calls are TRBV30 and TRBJ2-1, with no clear D. V was clipped by 6 bases and J by 3 bases, with 12 bases between them. Germline CDR1 and CDR2: GTSNPN and SVGIG (reference sequence). There are 13 residues in the CDR3. DNA of the CDR3: TGTGCCTGCCTCCCTACGGGCTACAATGAGCAGTTCTTC. Protein sequence: CACLPTGYNEQFF.

Note on this clone: The junction shows a germline mismatch at one end, possibly a read error. The same CDR3 can be traced to other DNA sequences in this sample. The chain recombines TRBV10-2 with TRBJ2-7; 8 bases agree with TRBD2. In germline, CDR1 is WSHSY, CDR2 SAAADI. The CDR3 is 15 residues long. CDR3 loop: CASSDPAGATYEQYF. The CDR3 nucleotides read TGTGCCAGCAGTGACCCAGCGGGGGCCACCTACGAGCAGTACTTC.

This clone was seen a single time. Here the CDR3 reads CASHGQGVRTGELFF. The DNA of the CDR3 is TGTGCCAGCCATGGACAGGGAGTCCGCACCGGGGAGCTGTTTTTT. The rearrangement joins TRBV6-1 to TRBJ2-2; 8 nucleotides align to TRBD1. The CDR3 is 15 amino acids. Trimming took 8 bases from V and 4 from J; bases not matched to a gene: 9. CDR1 and CDR2 (germline): MNHNS, SASEGT.

V and J are TRBV7-2 and TRBJ1-1; TRBD1 might be the D (5 bases). Germline values: CDR1 SGHTA, CDR2 FQGNSA. This CDR3 is built from 14 residues. With 3 bases removed from V and 0 bases from J, the gap between germline ends came to 8 bases. The CDR3 spells CASSLTDMNTEAFF. CDR3 DNA sequence: TGTGCCAGCAGCTTGACAGACATGAACACTGAAGCTTTCTTT.

This clone was seen more than once but under ten times. The chain combines TRBV5-4 with TRBJ1-1; unclear D gene. Germline V CDR1 and CDR2: SGHNT, YYREEE (reference sequence). The CDR3 totals 13 residues. With 4 bases removed from V and 6 bases from J, the gap between germline ends came to 13 bases. The CDR3 DNA follows: TGTGCCAGCAGCCGGGAGGTGGGAGCTGAAGCTTTCTTT. Amino acid sequence: CASSREVGAEAFF. Supplemented by reference TRBV5-4 and TRBJ1-1, the full variable domain reads ETGVTQSPTHLIKTRGQQVTLRCSSQSGHNTVSWYQQALGQGPQFIFQYYREEENGRGNFPPRFSGLQFPNYSSELNVNALELDDSALYLCASSREVGAEAFFGQGTRLTVV.

The chain combines TRBV6-1 with TRBJ1-1; TRBD1 might be the D (6 bases). Germline V gene sequence: CDR1 MNHNS, CDR2 SASEGT. V was trimmed by 7 bases and J by 6 bases, leaving 18 bases between them. CDR3 length equals 14 residues. This CDR3 reads CASTLPPDRSEAFF. CDR3 nucleotides: TGTGCCAGCACCCTTCCACCGGACAGATCTGAAGCTTTCTTT.

The V gene is TRBV4-1, the J gene TRBJ2-1; 9 bases line up with TRBD1. This CDR3 region has 17 residues. Germline V CDR1 and CDR2: MGHRA, YSYEKL. V trimming: 3 bases; J trimming: 4 bases; junction bases outside the gene matches: 10. The CDR3 sequence is CASSHTVPGQGYNEQFF. In nucleotides, the CDR3 is TGCGCCAGCAGCCACACCGTACCGGGACAGGGTTACAATGAGCAGTTCTTC.

This chain's CDR3 is CASSPWGRGTNTGELFF. Written as DNA, the CDR3 is TGTGCCAGCAGCCCCTGGGGCCGGGGGACGAACACCGGGGAGCTGTTTTTT. This chain connects TRBV11-2 to TRBJ2-2; D is perhaps TRBD2 (6 bases). The germline gives CDR1 SGHAT, CDR2 FQNNGV. The CDR3 extends over 17 amino acids. With 5 bases removed from V and 0 bases from J, the gap between germline ends came to 16 bases. The entire variable domain, with the rest obtained from reference TRBV11-2 and TRBJ2-2, is as follows: EAGVAQSPRYKIIEKRQSVAFWCNPISGHATLYWYQQILGQGPKLLIQFQNNGVVDDSQLPKDRFSAERLKGVDSTLKIQPAKLEDSAVYLCASSPWGRGTNTGELFFGEGSRLTVL.

This rearrangement joins TRBV29-1 to TRBJ2-3, with 9 bases fitting TRBD2. The V segment lost 8 bases and the J segment 3 bases; nucleotides outside the gene matches: 9. Germline V gene lookup returns CDR1 SQVTM and CDR2 ANQGSEA. The CDR3 is made up of 14 amino acids. CDR3 DNA sequence: TGCAGCACTACAGCGGGGGGATGGACAGATACGCAGTATTTT. This encodes CSTTAGGWTDTQYF.

This clone was observed a single time. The DNA is left out, because the CDR3 cannot be placed on it with certainty; the CDR3 is given as TCRdb lists it. The V gene is TRBV27, the J gene TRBJ2-7; the table calls TRBD1, which could not be checked here. Counting both end residues, the CDR3 totals 15 amino acids. The V gene's germline CDR1 is MNHEY and CDR2 SMNVEV (reference sequence). CDR3 amino acids: CASSSSGQGAREQYF.

The chain couples TRBV2 to TRBJ1-1, with 9 bases lining up with TRBD1. This CDR3 is built from 15 residues. Germline values: CDR1 SNHLY, CDR2 FYNNEI. With 6 bases clipped from V and 1 base from J, the junction kept 6 bases outside the gene matches. Here the CDR3 DNA reads TGTGCCAGCAGCCTGGACAGGGGAGGGAACACTGAAGCTTTCTTT. Its translation: CASSLDRGGNTEAFF.

This clone was recorded once. V usage is TRBV7-9 and J usage is TRBJ1-5; tentative D call: TRBD1 (6 bases). Germline CDR1 is SEHNR and CDR2 is FQNEAQ (reference sequence). The CDR3 sequence is 15 residues long. V was shortened by 0 bases and J by 4 bases, with 10 bases between the two germline ends. The chain's CDR3 is CASSLAGGSNQPQHF. DNA of the CDR3: TGTGCCAGCAGCTTAGCTGGGGGCAGTAATCAGCCCCAGCATTTT.

V and J are TRBV6-1 and TRBJ1-5; D unresolved. Looked up from germline, CDR1 is MNHNS and CDR2 is SASEGT. Trimming removed 4 bases at V and 3 bases at J, with 10 bases between. The CDR3 sequence is 14 residues long. CDR3 amino acids: CASSVYTANQPQHF. DNA for the CDR3: TGTGCCAGCAGTGTTTATACTGCCAATCAGCCCCAGCATTTT.

The chain carries TRBV5-1 and TRBJ2-1, with 12 nucleotides matching TRBD2. The CDR3 is 15 amino acids. Trimming took 4 bases from V and 6 from J; bases not matched to a gene: 5. Germline loops: CDR1 SGHRS, CDR2 YFSETQ. The CDR3 here is CASSKTSGGLNEQFF. In DNA, the CDR3 is TGCGCCAGCAGCAAAACTAGCGGGGGGCTCAATGAGCAGTTCTTC. Complete variable domain (other parts from reference TRBV5-1 and TRBJ2-1): KAGVTQTPRYLIKTRGQQVTLSCSPISGHRSVSWYQQTPGQGLQFLFEYFSETQRNKGNFPGRFSGRQFSNSRSEMNVSTLELGDSALYLCASSKTSGGLNEQFFGPGTRLTVL.

The rearrangement links TRBV9 to TRBJ2-1; 10 bases are a match to TRBD2. Germline-derived CDR1 and CDR2 are SGDLS and YYNGEE. With V trimmed by 0 bases and J by 3 bases, 0 bases remained unmatched. CDR3 length: 15 amino acids. As DNA, the CDR3 is TGTGCCAGCAGCGTAGTAGCGGGGGGCTACAATGAGCAGTTCTTC. It encodes CASSVVAGGYNEQFF. Drawing the rest from reference TRBV9 and TRBJ2-1, the complete variable domain is DSGVTQTPKHLITATGQRVTLRCSPRSGDLSVYWYQQSLDQGLQFLIQYYNGEERAKGNILERFSAQQFPDLHSELNLSSLELGDSALYFCASSVVAGGYNEQFFGPGTRLTVL.

The V call is TRBV5-5, the J call TRBJ2-3; TRBD2 agrees at 7 bases. The trim removed 2 bases at V and 2 bases at J, leaving 5 bases unmatched. The CDR3 runs 15 residues. CDR1 and CDR2 (germline): SGHKS, YYEKEE (reference sequence). For the CDR3, the DNA is TGTGCCAGCAGCTTACGGCGGGGGTACACAGATACGCAGTATTTT. It codes for CASSLRRGYTDTQYF. Full variable domain (missing parts from reference TRBV5-5 and TRBJ2-3): DAGVTQSPTHLIKTRGQQVTLRCSPISGHKSVSWYQQVLGQGPQFIFQYYEKEERGRGNFPDRFSARQFPNYSSELNVNALLLGDSALYLCASSLRRGYTDTQYFGPGTRLTVL.